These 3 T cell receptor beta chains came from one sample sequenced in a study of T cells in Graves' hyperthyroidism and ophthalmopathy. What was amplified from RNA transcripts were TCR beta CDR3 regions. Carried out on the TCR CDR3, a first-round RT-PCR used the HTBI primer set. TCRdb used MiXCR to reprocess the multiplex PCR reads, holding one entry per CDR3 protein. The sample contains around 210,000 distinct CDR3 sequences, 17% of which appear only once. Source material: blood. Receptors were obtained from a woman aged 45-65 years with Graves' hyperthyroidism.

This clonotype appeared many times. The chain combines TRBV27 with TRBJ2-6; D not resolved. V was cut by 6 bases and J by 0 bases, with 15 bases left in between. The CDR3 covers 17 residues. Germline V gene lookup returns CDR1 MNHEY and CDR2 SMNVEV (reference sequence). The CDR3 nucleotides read TGTGCCAGCAGGGACGGTGCCAGAGTCTCTGGGGCCAACGTCCTGACTTTC. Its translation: CASRDGARVSGANVLTF.

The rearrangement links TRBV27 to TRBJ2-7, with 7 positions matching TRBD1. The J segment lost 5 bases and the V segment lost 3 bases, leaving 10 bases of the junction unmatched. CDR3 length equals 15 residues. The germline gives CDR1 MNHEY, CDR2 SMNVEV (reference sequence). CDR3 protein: CASSFLFDREDEQYF. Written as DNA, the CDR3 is TGTGCCAGCAGTTTTCTATTCGACAGGGAAGACGAGCAGTACTTC.

CDR3 region: CASSISGSGQFF. The CDR3 DNA sequence: TGTGCCAGTAGTATATCAGGGAGCGGGCAGTTCTTC. This chain links TRBV19 with TRBJ2-1; the D call may be TRBD1 or TRBD2 (5 bases each). The CDR3 has 12 residues. Germline CDR1 and CDR2: LNHDA and SQIVND (reference sequence). V was cut by 2 bases and J by 12 bases, with 11 bases left in between.